Shown below are 3 T cell receptor beta chains from a single sample sequenced in a study of blood T cells in healthy people across ages. Using a J-beta primer mix together with a sample-barcoded 5' primer, a second PCR was run for roughly 7 to 11 cycles. TCRdb ran MiXCR on the 5' RACE reads and lists one entry per CDR3 protein. The sample contains 650,000 to 1,000,000 distinct CDR3 sequences, about 37% of which appear only once. Material for sequencing was blood. The source is a man between 18 and 29 years old in good health.

The chain employs TRBV12-5 and TRBJ2-1; D might be TRBD1 (6 bases). The CDR3 runs to 15 residues. Germline V gene data show CDR1 as LGHNT and CDR2 as FRNRAP. V lost 5 bases, J lost 3 bases, and 14 bases lay in between. CDR3 region: CASGPTGILYNEQFF. The CDR3 DNA reads as TGTGCTAGTGGTCCGACAGGAATCCTCTACAATGAGCAGTTCTTC.

As concerns this clonotype: A read error may produce the germline difference seen at one junction end. The CDR3: CSTRGTGLYGYTF. The CDR3 nucleotides read TGCAGTACTAGGGGGACAGGCCTATATGGCTACACCTTC. The rearrangement uses TRBV20-1 and TRBJ1-2; TRBD1 matches at 8 bases. Germline V gives CDR1 DFQATT, CDR2 SNEGSKA (reference sequence). This CDR3 region has 13 residues.

This clonotype was recorded a few times. The CDR3 sequence: CASSHDSGPQHF. CDR3 nucleotides: TGTGCCAGCAGCCATGACAGCGGGCCCCAGCATTTT. This chain connects TRBV12-3 or TRBV12-4 to TRBJ1-5, with D maybe TRBD1 (5 bases). V was trimmed by 6 bases and J by 9 bases, leaving 12 bases between them. This CDR3 spans 12 amino acids.